The rows below give T cell receptor beta chains drawn from one sample of a study of spatial heterogeneity in lung cancer. Using its own MiXCR run on the 5' RACE reads, TCRdb lists one record per CDR3 protein. This sample has 25,000 or so distinct CDR3 sequences, with less than 6.5% found just once. The source material was PBMCs, sampled at follow-up. These TCRs come from a female donor with early-stage non-small cell lung cancer. Both conserved end residues are part of each CDR3. Fields, in order: V gene, D gene, clone size, J gene, CDR3 DNA, CDR3 protein. A D gene is named only where the DNA matches it firmly. Size is stated for part of the rows, as once, few or many counts, or as a class when the clone is expanded.

V: TRBV7-2; D: -; size: -; J: TRBJ2-5; DNA: TGTGCCAGCAGCTCCCAAGAGACCCAGTACTTC; CDR3: CASSSQETQYF
V: TRBV3-1; D: -; size: many; J: TRBJ2-7; DNA: TGTGCCAGCAGTCGTAGCAATCGGGGTACCTACGAGCAGTACTTC; CDR3: CASSRSNRGTYEQYF
V: TRBV19; D: TRBD2; size: -; J: TRBJ2-1; DNA: TGTGCCATCGGACTAGCGGGAGGGAGTGAGCAGTTCTTC; CDR3: CAIGLAGGSEQFF
V: TRBV27; D: -; size: many; J: TRBJ1-6; DNA: TGTGCCAGCAGTTTATACCCGGGTGGACATCTCGGGTCACCCCTCCACTTT; CDR3: CASSLYPGGHLGSPLHF
V: TRBV12-3/TRBV12-4; D: TRBD2; size: many; J: TRBJ2-7; DNA: TGTGCCAGCAGGCCGGGACTAGCGGCTAAGGGGACCTACGAGCAGTACTTC; CDR3: CASRPGLAAKGTYEQYF
V: TRBV9; D: TRBD2; size: medium-sized; J: TRBJ2-3; DNA: TGTGCCAGCAGCGTACGCGGGAGGGCGGGAGATACGCAGTATTTT; CDR3: CASSVRGRAGDTQYF
V: TRBV11-2; D: -; size: many; J: TRBJ1-3; DNA: TGTGCCAGCAGCCTCCAATCAGGCATCTCTGGAAACACCATATATTTT; CDR3: CASSLQSGISGNTIYF
V: TRBV25-1; D: TRBD1; size: many; J: TRBJ1-6; DNA: TGTGCCAGCAGTGAGGCACAGGGGACATACTCACCCCTCCACTTT; CDR3: CASSEAQGTYSPLHF
V: TRBV20-1; D: TRBD2; size: many; J: TRBJ2-2; DNA: TGCAGTGCAGCTCTAGCGGGCACCGGGGAGCTGTTTTTT; CDR3: CSAALAGTGELFF
V: TRBV29-1; D: -; size: many; J: TRBJ1-1; DNA: TGCAGCTCGGGAATGCCGAACACTGAAGCTTTCTTT; CDR3: CSSGMPNTEAFF
V: TRBV7-2; D: -; size: medium-sized; J: TRBJ2-2; DNA: TGTGCCAGCAGCTGGAGAGGACCTAACACCGGGGAGCTGTTTTTT; CDR3: CASSWRGPNTGELFF
V: TRBV6-5; D: -; size: many; J: TRBJ2-7; DNA: TGTGCCAGCACCAAGGACGGGGGAAACGAGCAGTACTTC; CDR3: CASTKDGGNEQYF
V: TRBV2; D: -; size: many; J: TRBJ2-2; DNA: TGTGCCAGCAGCGAATCCAGCGGGAACACCGGGGAGCTGTTTTTT; CDR3: CASSESSGNTGELFF
V: TRBV6-2/TRBV6-3; D: TRBD2; size: -; J: TRBJ2-2; DNA: TGTGCCAGCAGTTACTCGAGGCTAGCGGGAGACAATGTCGGGGAGCTGTTTTTT; CDR3: CASSYSRLAGDNVGELFF
V: TRBV20-1; D: TRBD2; size: many; J: TRBJ2-3; DNA: TGCAGTGCTAGAGTTAGCGGGGGCACAGATACGCAGTATTTT; CDR3: CSARVSGGTDTQYF
V: TRBV28; D: -; size: many; J: TRBJ2-5; DNA: TGTGCCAGCAGTTTACGTGGACAGCAAGAGACCCAGTACTTC; CDR3: CASSLRGQQETQYF
V: TRBV2; D: -; size: many; J: TRBJ2-3; DNA: TGTGCCAGCAGTTCGCTAGCGTCCAACACAGATACGCAGTATTTT; CDR3: CASSSLASNTDTQYF